The sequence of this TCR beta chain was determined in a study of Graves' ophthalmopathy and Graves' hyperthyroidism. The authors amplified TCR beta CDR3 regions, and they did so from RNA transcripts for repertoire sequencing. The workflow started with a first-round RT-PCR run with HTBI primers and then moved on to a second-round multiplex PCR. One entry per CDR3 protein, called by TCRdb with MiXCR from the multiplex PCR reads. This table has about 390,000 distinct CDR3 sequences, roughly 15% appearing once. CDR3 length: 14 amino acids. Deletions cut 4 bases from V and 4 bases from J, with 13 bases between. Concerning this clonotype: Its target is unknown.

Whole-study results and caveats: Between ophthalmopathy and stable hyperthyroidism, a 13-signature model drew a separation with nearly 90% sensitivity and just under 83% specificity.

The receptor was derived from an adult woman with stable Graves' hyperthyroidism. Input material: peripheral blood. V and J are TRBV12-3 or TRBV12-4 and TRBJ1-1, with no clear D. CDR3 nucleotides: TGTGCCAGCAGTTCCCCGACGCAGGCCACTGAAGCTTTCTTT. This gives the protein CASSSPTQATEAFF.